The sequence of this TCR beta chain was determined in a study of shared T cell receptors in the human thymus. V was clipped by 4 bases and J by 4 bases, with 22 bases between them. The CDR3 spans 17 residues. Germline CDR1 SEHNR, CDR2 FQNEAQ (reference sequence). Measured with immunoSEQ multiplex PCR; TCRdb has only the in-frame clones, and not every one. The table records 500,000 to 850,000 clones, around 87% of them present only once. This same sample was also part of a study on human thymus T cells. As that study records: Related work showed strongly overlapping thymic repertoires across unrelated individuals.

The rearrangement links TRBV7-9 to TRBJ1-1; D call uncertain. The source of this sequence is a boy under two years old with a congenital heart defect. Sequencing was done on a sample of thymocytes. Written as DNA, the CDR3 is TGTGCCAGCAGCTCCCCCGACGGGAGAGTGGTGGGCACTGAAGCTTTCTTT. This translates into CASSSPDGRVVGTEAFF.